The present TCR beta chain was sequenced within a study of T cell changes during pregnancy in multiple sclerosis. The CDR3 has 14 amino acids. Looked up from germline, CDR1 is SGHTA and CDR2 is FQGNSA. With V trimmed by 5 bases and J by 7 bases, 7 bases remained unmatched. Sequencing used immunoSEQ multiplex PCR; TCRdb keeps in-frame clones, though not all of them. The sample shows 70,000 to 95,000 clones, roughly 93% of them seen only once. The specimen comprised peripheral blood, sampled in the first trimester of pregnancy. This chain joins TRBV7-2 and TRBJ1-5; TRBD1 aligns across 8 bases. The receptor was derived from a female donor with multiple sclerosis, enrolled in a pregnancy study. The CDR3 bases are TGTGCCAGCAGCGAACAGACAGGGGTGCAGCCCCAGCATTTT. It translates to CASSEQTGVQPQHF.